These T cell receptor beta chains were read from a single sample in a study of beta chain features in type 1 diabetes. Method: immunoSEQ multiplex PCR; TCRdb's copy keeps in-frame clones and lacks some. The sample contains around 320,000 clones, around 13% of which appear only once. The sample taken for sequencing was central memory CD4+ T cells from blood. Every receptor here comes from a man aged 30-40 years in good health. CDR3s include the opening cysteine and the closing phenylalanine or tryptophan. The D gene is left open where the match is weak. Only some rows state a clone size, as once, few, many or a class for expanded clones.

>NA|13|TRBV5-6|TRBJ1-2|NA
TGTGCCAGCAGCTTAGGGACGGTCTATGGCTACACCTTC
CASSLGTVYGYTF
>NA|16|TRBV11-2|TRBJ2-3|NA
TGTGCCAGCAGCCGAGTCCTGGGCGGGGTCCCAGATACGCAGTATTTT
CASSRVLGGVPDTQYF
>NA|14|TRBV10-3|TRBJ2-5|once
TGTGCCATCAGTGAGGGCCAACTCCAAGAGACCCAGTACTTC
CAISEGQLQETQYF
>TRBD2|18|TRBV15|TRBJ2-3|few
TGTGCCACCAGCAGAGGTGTAAGGGTAGCGGGAGGGTCAGATACGCAGTATTTT
CATSRGVRVAGGSDTQYF
>NA|13|TRBV10-3|TRBJ1-3|many
TGTGCCTCCCTGGCGGCGTCTGGAAACACCATATATTTT
CASLAASGNTIYF
>NA|13|TRBV19|TRBJ1-4|few
TGTGCCAGTATGGCAGGGTGGGATGAAAAACTGTTTTTT
CASMAGWDEKLFF
>NA|13|TRBV6-1|TRBJ2-5|NA
TGTGCCAGCACGGAACAGCCCCAAGAGACCCAGTACTTC
CASTEQPQETQYF
>TRBD2|15|TRBV7-9|TRBJ2-3|NA
TGTGCCAGCAGCCCACTAGCGTGGAGGGGAGATACGCAGTATTTT
CASSPLAWRGDTQYF
>NA|15|TRBV11-2|TRBJ1-2|NA
TGTGCCAGCAGCCTGATGCCGGGACAAACCTTTGGCTACACCTTC
CASSLMPGQTFGYTF
>TRBD2|16|TRBV4-3|TRBJ2-1|NA
TGCGCCAGCAGCCACCAAGCGGGAGCGGGATACAATGAGCAGTTCTTC
CASSHQAGAGYNEQFF